This T cell receptor (beta chain) originates from a study of blood T cell repertoires in COVID-19. About the research overall: T cells, B-cell-depleted T cells, or PBMCs provided the cDNA or gDNA that served as material.

Per the original methods: How many nucleated cells were present was estimated from reference gene primer amplification. The assay was immunoSEQ multiplex PCR, and TCRdb's table has in-frame clones only and misses some. V, J and clone size reflect that table, while D and trimming were determined from the DNA. The sample consists of 20,000 to 30,000 clones, 92% of them appearing once. Germline CDR1 reads SGHRS; CDR2 reads YFSETQ. The CDR3 runs to 14 residues. Deletions cut 5 bases from V and 4 bases from J, with 12 bases between. The J gene is TRBJ2-2, the V gene TRBV5-1; perhaps TRBD2 as D (5 bases). This sequence was found in a human donor in a cohort sampled during active COVID-19. Specimen: peripheral blood. CDR3 region: CASREVGGTGELFF. The CDR3 region has the DNA TGCGCCAGCAGGGAGGTAGGAGGCACCGGGGAGCTGTTTTTT.